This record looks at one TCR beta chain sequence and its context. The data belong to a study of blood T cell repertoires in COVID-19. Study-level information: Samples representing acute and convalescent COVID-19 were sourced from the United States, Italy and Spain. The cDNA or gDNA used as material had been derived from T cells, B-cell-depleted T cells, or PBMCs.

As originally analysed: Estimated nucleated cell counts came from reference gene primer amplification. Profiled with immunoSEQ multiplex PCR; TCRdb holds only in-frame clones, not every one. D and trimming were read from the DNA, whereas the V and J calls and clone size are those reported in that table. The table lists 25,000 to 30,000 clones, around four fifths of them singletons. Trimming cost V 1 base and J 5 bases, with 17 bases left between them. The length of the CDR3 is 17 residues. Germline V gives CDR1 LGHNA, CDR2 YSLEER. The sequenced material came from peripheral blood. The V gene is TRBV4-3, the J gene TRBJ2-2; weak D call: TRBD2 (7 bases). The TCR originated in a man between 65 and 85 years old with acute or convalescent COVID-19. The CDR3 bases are TGCGCCAGCAGCCAAGTCTTCGCGGGGGCAGGGACCGGGGAGCTGTTTTTT. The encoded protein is CASSQVFAGAGTGELFF.